The 22 T cell receptor beta chains reported below all come from one sample, sequenced in a study of T cell responses to AZD1222 COVID-19 vaccine. Produced via immunoSEQ multiplex PCR; TCRdb's table is partial and in-frame only. The sample comprises over 120,000 clones, around 93% of which are singletons, and roughly 9.1% rests with the top ten. Specimen: peripheral blood, collected on day 0 of AZD1222 vaccination. These receptors were taken from an adult in good health.

The chain joins TRBV29-1 to TRBJ2-3; the match to TRBD2 covers 10 bases. The CDR3 extends over 15 amino acids. The V gene end was trimmed by 1 base and the J gene end by 4 bases; junction bases not matched to a gene: 5. Germline CDR1 and CDR2: SQVTM and ANQGSEA. The CDR3 sequence: CSVEGAGGPSDTQYF. CDR3 sequence (DNA): TGCAGCGTTGAAGGAGCGGGGGGGCCGTCAGATACGCAGTATTTT.

This chain joins TRBV7-2 and TRBJ1-1; D not certain. Germline V gene sequence: CDR1 SGHTA, CDR2 FQGNSA. Deletions cut 2 bases from V and 2 bases from J, with 6 bases between. CDR3 length: 13 residues. This CDR3 is CASSLQTNTEAFF. CDR3 sequence (DNA): TGTGCCAGCAGCTTACAGACAAACACTGAAGCTTTCTTT. Full variable domain (remainder filled in from reference TRBV7-2 and TRBJ1-1): GAGVSQSPSNKVTEKGKDVELRCDPISGHTALYWYRQSLGQGLEFLIYFQGNSAPDKSGLPSDRFSAERTGGSVSTLTIQRTQQEDSAVYLCASSLQTNTEAFFGQGTRLTVV.

The rearrangement uses TRBV9 and TRBJ2-3; D gene unclear. Germline V gives CDR1 SGDLS, CDR2 YYNGEE. The CDR3 is made up of 12 amino acids. Trimming stripped 0 bases from V and 4 bases from J, with 3 bases between. The CDR3 nucleotides read TGTGCCAGCAGCGTAGAGGCAGATACGCAGTATTTT. Protein product: CASSVEADTQYF.

The rearrangement joins TRBV28 to TRBJ1-1; D unresolved. The CDR3 sequence is 13 residues long. The ends were cut back, 5 bases at V and 11 bases at J, with 18 bases in the middle. Looked up from germline, CDR1 is MDHEN and CDR2 is SYDVKM. The CDR3 nucleotides read TGTGCCAGCAGTCCCCCTTTGTCCCACCAGGCTTTCTTT. Its translation: CASSPPLSHQAFF.

The genes are TRBV30 and TRBJ2-5, with 9 bases lining up with TRBD2. J was trimmed by 4 bases and V by 0 bases; bases with no gene match: 6. This CDR3 contains 15 residues. Germline CDR1 reads GTSNPN; CDR2 reads SVGIG (reference sequence). In DNA form, the CDR3 reads TGTGCCTGGAGTGTAATTAGCGGGGGTCCAGAGACCCAGTACTTC. Its protein product is CAWSVISGGPETQYF.

The chain has TRBV2 and TRBJ2-1; D remains ambiguous. Deletions cut 8 bases from V and 3 bases from J, with 8 bases between. The germline V gene has CDR1 SNHLY and CDR2 FYNNEI. The CDR3 runs to 12 residues. In DNA, the CDR3 is TGTGCCAGCTCGACTGGCTACAATGAGCAGTTCTTC. This encodes CASSTGYNEQFF.

The rearrangement joins TRBV30 to TRBJ2-6; D is perhaps TRBD1 (5 bases). CDR3 size: 15 residues. From germline, CDR1 is GTSNPN and CDR2 SVGIG (reference sequence). The V end was cut by 5 bases, the J end by 0 bases, with 11 bases between. For the CDR3, the DNA is TGTGCCTGGGAGGACGGACACTCTGGGGCCAACGTCCTGACTTTC. This encodes CAWEDGHSGANVLTF.

The chain employs TRBV5-1 and TRBJ1-5; D remains ambiguous. V lost 4 bases to trimming and J lost 5 bases, with 25 bases between them. CDR1 and CDR2 (germline): SGHRS, YFSETQ. The CDR3 sequence is 18 residues long. CDR3 DNA sequence: TGCGCCAGCAGCCTTCTTGGCCCGTTTAACGAACCCGATCAGCCCCAGCATTTT. It specifies CASSLLGPFNEPDQPQHF.

The V and J genes are TRBV19 and TRBJ1-1; 9 positions match TRBD1. CDR1 is LNHDA and CDR2 is SQIVND in the germline V gene (reference sequence). V was clipped by 8 bases and J by 6 bases; unmatched bases: 7. The length of the CDR3 is 13 residues. In DNA form, the CDR3 reads TGTGCCAGTTCGGACAGGGGAATATCTGAAGCTTTCTTT. Translation gives CASSDRGISEAFF.

This chain joins TRBV7-9 and TRBJ1-1; D not certain. The V end was cut by 1 base, the J end by 7 bases, with 16 bases between. Germline CDR1 SEHNR, CDR2 FQNEAQ (reference sequence). The CDR3 is 15 amino acids. The CDR3 sequence: CASSLVGVPVDEAFF. The CDR3 DNA is TGTGCCAGCAGCTTAGTGGGAGTCCCCGTAGATGAAGCTTTCTTT.

This chain uses TRBV28 with TRBJ1-4; possibly TRBD1 for D (5 bases). V was trimmed by 7 bases and J by 6 bases, leaving 21 bases between them. The CDR3 totals 16 residues. Germline V gene data show CDR1 as MDHEN and CDR2 as SYDVKM. Here the CDR3 reads CASTHPRGRSYEKLFF. The CDR3 DNA reads as TGTGCCAGCACCCACCCGAGGGGAAGGTCTTATGAAAAACTGTTTTTT. Filled out from reference TRBV28 and TRBJ1-4, the complete variable domain reads DVKVTQSSRYLVKRTGEKVFLECVQDMDHENMFWYRQDPGLGLRLIYFSYDVKMKEKGDIPEGYSVSREKKERFSLILESASTNQTSMYLCASTHPRGRSYEKLFFGSGTQLSVL.

The V call is TRBV29-1, the J call TRBJ1-4; D remains ambiguous. Germline CDR1 SQVTM, CDR2 ANQGSEA. The CDR3 has 14 amino acids. The V end was cut by 1 base, the J end by 3 bases, with 9 bases between. CDR3 DNA sequence: TGCAGCGTTGAAGTGCCAGGACCTAATGAAAAACTGTTTTTT. This encodes CSVEVPGPNEKLFF. The whole variable domain, remainder taken from reference TRBV29-1 and TRBJ1-4, is SAVISQKPSRDICQRGTSLTIQCQVDSQVTMMFWYRQQPGQSLTLIATANQGSEATYESGFVIDKFPISRPNLTFSTLTVSNMSPEDSSIYLCSVEVPGPNEKLFFGSGTQLSVL.

The chain carries TRBV19 and TRBJ2-3; D tentatively fits TRBD1 or TRBD2 (5 bases each). V lost 1 base to trimming and J lost 6 bases, with 17 bases between them. CDR3 size: 16 residues. Germline V gene lookup returns CDR1 LNHDA and CDR2 SQIVND (reference sequence). CDR3 protein: CASSIGGLRARDTQYF. Written as DNA, the CDR3 is TGTGCCAGTAGTATAGGGGGCTTGCGGGCAAGGGATACGCAGTATTTT.

This clone was observed a single time. This chain connects TRBV6-5 to TRBJ2-6; weak D call: TRBD2 (5 bases). Germline values: CDR1 MNHEY, CDR2 SVGAGI. CDR3 length: 15 amino acids. Between the trimmed V and J ends, which lost 7 bases and 1 base, there was a span of 11 bases. CDR3 residues: CASKSGLSGANVLTF. CDR3 nucleotides: TGTGCCAGCAAATCGGGGTTGTCTGGGGCCAACGTCCTGACTTTC.

V usage is TRBV2 and J usage is TRBJ2-4; a possible D gene is TRBD2 (5 bases). The CDR3 contains 15 residues. With 3 bases removed from V and 3 bases from J, the gap between germline ends came to 12 bases. Germline V lookup: CDR1 SNHLY, CDR2 FYNNEI. The CDR3 reads CASSDSGSVKNIQYF. The CDR3 nucleotides are TGTGCCAGCAGTGATTCGGGGTCAGTCAAAAACATTCAGTACTTC.

J is TRBJ2-2 and V is TRBV24-1, with D perhaps TRBD2 (6 bases). Germline V gene data show CDR1 as KGHDR and CDR2 as SFDVKD. Trimming took 7 bases from V and 6 from J, leaving 23 bases between them. The CDR3 is 17 amino acids. CDR3 residues: CATSSRRVAEGPGELFF. Here the CDR3 DNA reads TGTGCCACCAGCAGCAGGAGGGTCGCCGAGGGACCCGGGGAGCTGTTTTTT.

The chain joins TRBV30 to TRBJ1-1; TRBD1 is a possible D gene (6 bases). CDR1 is GTSNPN and CDR2 is SVGIG in the germline V gene (reference sequence). V was clipped by 5 bases and J by 6 bases, with 25 bases between them. This CDR3 spans 16 amino acids. CDR3 sequence (DNA): TGTGCCTGGGCCCCCCAGTCGGGGGGGGCCGTGGCTGAAGCTTTCTTT. Translation gives CAWAPQSGGAVAEAFF.

This chain connects TRBV5-1 to TRBJ1-6, with D maybe TRBD1 (6 bases). Germline values: CDR1 SGHRS, CDR2 YFSETQ. CDR3 length equals 15 residues. V was shortened by 4 bases and J by 7 bases, with 15 bases between the two germline ends. The CDR3 reads CASSPQAGGNSPLHF. The DNA for the CDR3 is TGCGCCAGCAGCCCCCAAGCGGGGGGCAATTCACCCCTCCACTTT.

V usage is TRBV21-1 and J usage is TRBJ2-5; the DNA was not used to check the table's D call, TRBD2. TRBV21-1 is tagged as a pseudogene. The CDR3 has 17 amino acids. The CDR3 DNA reads as TGTGCCAGCAGCAAAGTCGCCAGCGGGGGACGACACGAGACCCAGTACTTC. This codes for CASSKVASGGRHETQYF.

This clone has just one count. The CDR3 sequence is CAGRLNNNEQFF. In DNA, the CDR3 is TGTGCCGGCCGACTAAATAACAATGAGCAGTTCTTC. The genes are TRBV30 and TRBJ2-1; D is perhaps TRBD2 (5 bases). The CDR3 has 12 residues. Germline CDR1 reads GTSNPN; CDR2 reads SVGIG (reference sequence). Trimming removed 8 bases at V and 5 bases at J, with 13 bases between.

The chain combines TRBV5-3 with TRBJ2-5; D perhaps matches TRBD2 (6 bases). TRBV5-3 is designated an ORF whose function remains uncertain. The ends were cut back, 4 bases at V and 1 base at J, with 20 bases in the middle. The CDR3 runs to 17 residues. Written as DNA, the CDR3 is TGTGCCAGAAGCCGCGGGGCCCTTGCGGGGCTCCAAGAGACCCAGTACTTC. Protein sequence: CARSRGALAGLQETQYF.

The rearrangement joins TRBV7-9 to TRBJ2-1; D might be TRBD2 (6 bases). CDR3 length: 12 residues. CDR1 is SEHNR and CDR2 is FQNEAQ in the germline V gene (reference sequence). V lost 3 bases and J 9 bases, leaving 9 bases between the germline ends. The CDR3 DNA reads as TGTGCCAGCAGCTTCCCGGGGGTTGAGCAGTTCTTC. The encoded protein is CASSFPGVEQFF.